The present TCR beta chain was sequenced within a study of T cell responses to AZD1222 COVID-19 vaccine. Overall study results and limits: Distributed over spike, vaccine-associated CD4 TCRs predominated at 160-218 and 743-854.

Measured with immunoSEQ multiplex PCR; TCRdb has only the in-frame clones, and not every one. The data show 150,000 to 200,000 clones, around 94% seen once. In germline, CDR1 is MRHNA, CDR2 SNTAGT. Deletions cut 6 bases from V and 2 bases from J, with 18 bases between. CDR3 size: 16 residues. Concerning this clone: The antigen is not known.

The chain combines TRBV6-4 with TRBJ2-3, with unresolved D. Sequenced here: peripheral blood, sampled on day 0 of AZD1222 vaccination. This TCR came from an adult in good health. CDR3 sequence: CASSPRSSTPTDTQYF. CDR3 coding DNA: TGTGCCAGCAGCCCCAGATCTAGTACCCCCACAGATACGCAGTATTTT.